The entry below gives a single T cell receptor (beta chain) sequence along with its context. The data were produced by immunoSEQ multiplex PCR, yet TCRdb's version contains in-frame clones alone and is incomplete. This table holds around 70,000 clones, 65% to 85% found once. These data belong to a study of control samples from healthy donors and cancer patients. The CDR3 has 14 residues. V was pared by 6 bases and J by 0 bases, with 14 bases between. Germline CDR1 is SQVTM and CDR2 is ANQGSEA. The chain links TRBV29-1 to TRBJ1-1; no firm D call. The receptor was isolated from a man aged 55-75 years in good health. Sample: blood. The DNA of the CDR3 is TGCAGCGTCGACCCCCAATTCATGAACACTGAAGCTTTCTTT. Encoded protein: CSVDPQFMNTEAFF.